A single sample is the source of the 28 T cell receptor beta chains below, sequenced in a study of shared clonotypes between healthy human individuals (dated by TCRdb to the early 2020s). Library generation was performed with the immunoSEQ multiplex PCR assay. TCRdb took over this immuneACCESS table, retaining in-frame rearrangements with V and J assigned. Such tables are incomplete; in checked studies, under half of the missing clones stem from an unresolved V gene, and the remainder is unexplained. This sample is represented by over 1.5 million clones; approximately 98% of them were singletons. 0.45% of the sample goes to the ten largest clones. Sequenced: naive CD4+ T cells sorted from blood. The cell subset or site label, as the study defines it: CD45RA+ positively selected. The source is a man younger than 45 in good health.

The rearrangement uses TRBV9 and TRBJ2-7; the D is unclear. V lost 0 bases and J 2 bases, leaving 12 bases between the germline ends. The CDR3 loop spans 15 amino acids. Germline V gene data show CDR1 as SGDLS and CDR2 as YYNGEE. In nucleotides, the CDR3 is TGTGCCAGCAGCGTAGCTCCTGAGAGAACCTACGAGCAGTACTTC. Its translation: CASSVAPERTYEQYF.

The chain carries TRBV5-1 and TRBJ1-1; D not resolved. The CDR3 spans 14 residues. The germline gives CDR1 SGHRS, CDR2 YFSETQ. V was clipped by 2 bases and J by 8 bases, with 16 bases between them. CDR3: CASSFLGFMWEAFF. DNA of the CDR3: TGCGCCAGCAGCTTTCTGGGTTTTATGTGGGAAGCTTTCTTT.

V is TRBV19 and J is TRBJ2-2; 8 nucleotides agree with TRBD1. V shed 5 bases, J shed 5 bases, and the junction held 7 bases outside the gene matches. Germline V gives CDR1 LNHDA, CDR2 SQIVND (reference sequence). The CDR3 is made up of 15 amino acids. CDR3 nucleotides: TGTGCCAGTAGTGGGGCAGGGGGCAGTACCGGGGAGCTGTTTTTT. It codes for CASSGAGGSTGELFF.

This chain joins TRBV7-2 and TRBJ2-1; the D is unclear. Germline CDR1 is SGHTA and CDR2 is FQGNSA. The CDR3 has 13 amino acids. V was shortened by 5 bases and J by 8 bases, with 13 bases between the two germline ends. The CDR3 DNA reads TGTGCCAGCAGCGATCGGACGGTGTATGAGCAGTTCTTC. Its protein product is CASSDRTVYEQFF.

The rearrangement links TRBV5-6 to TRBJ1-5, with D unresolved. V was clipped by 1 base and J by 1 base, with 9 bases between them. This CDR3 is built from 15 residues. Germline V gives CDR1 SGHDT, CDR2 YYEEEE. The CDR3 spells CASSLSAGSNQPQHF. The CDR3, as DNA: TGTGCCAGCAGCTTGTCCGCGGGAAGCAATCAGCCCCAGCATTTT.

V usage is TRBV2 and J usage is TRBJ2-7, with a weak D call TRBD1 (5 bases). Trimming took 7 bases from V and 5 from J, leaving 15 bases between them. The CDR3 is 13 residues long. Germline V lookup: CDR1 SNHLY, CDR2 FYNNEI. DNA of the CDR3: TGTGCCAGCAAGGGCAGGGCCTCTCACGAGCAGTACTTC. Its translation: CASKGRASHEQYF.

The chain employs TRBV5-1 and TRBJ1-5; 7 bases agree with TRBD1. The CDR3 has 16 amino acids. Germline lookup yields CDR1 SGHRS and CDR2 YFSETQ. Trimming removed 4 bases from V and 3 bases from J; junction bases left unmatched: 10. CDR3 amino acids: CASSPTGTANNQPQHF. The DNA of the CDR3 is TGCGCCAGCAGCCCAACCGGGACAGCGAACAATCAGCCCCAGCATTTT. The whole variable domain, remainder taken from reference TRBV5-1 and TRBJ1-5, is KAGVTQTPRYLIKTRGQQVTLSCSPISGHRSVSWYQQTPGQGLQFLFEYFSETQRNKGNFPGRFSGRQFSNSRSEMNVSTLELGDSALYLCASSPTGTANNQPQHFGDGTRLSIL.

The V gene is TRBV15, the J gene TRBJ2-7; perhaps TRBD1 as D (6 bases). Germline V CDR1 and CDR2: LNHNV, YYDKDF (reference sequence). The CDR3 loop spans 16 amino acids. Trimming pared 1 base from V and 0 bases from J, leaving 13 bases between. The CDR3 loop is CATSRGGTTFSYEQYF. The DNA of the CDR3 is TGTGCCACCAGCAGAGGGGGGACAACGTTCTCCTACGAGCAGTACTTC.

The chain recombines TRBV10-3 with TRBJ2-5; D not certain. CDR3 length equals 12 residues. Germline V CDR1 and CDR2: ENHRY, SYGVKD. Trimming took off 3 bases at V and 5 bases at J, with 7 bases between the two ends. The CDR3 region is CAISDDGETQYF. The DNA of the CDR3 is TGTGCCATCAGTGATGACGGGGAGACCCAGTACTTC.

The chain joins TRBV18 to TRBJ2-3; 9 nucleotides agree with TRBD2. V lost 2 bases and J lost 4; bases outside the gene matches: 7. The CDR3 sequence is 16 residues long. CDR1 is KGHSH, CDR2 LQKENI, per germline. The CDR3, as DNA: TGTGCCAGCTCACCAAGACTAGCGGACTTCCCAGATACGCAGTATTTT. This encodes CASSPRLADFPDTQYF. Using reference TRBV18 and TRBJ2-3 for the parts outside the CDR3, the full variable domain is NAGVMQNPRHLVRRRGQEARLRCSPMKGHSHVYWYRQLPEEGLKFMVYLQKENIIDESGMPKERFSAEFPKEGPSILRIQQVVRGDSAAYFCASSPRLADFPDTQYFGPGTRLTVL.

The chain employs TRBV5-6 and TRBJ2-3; D ambiguous. Deletions cut 4 bases from V and 0 bases from J, with 9 bases between. There are 14 residues in the CDR3. Germline assignment: CDR1 SGHDT and CDR2 YYEEEE. CDR3 in amino acids: CASSPLMSTDTQYF. The DNA for the CDR3 is TGTGCCAGCAGCCCGCTTATGAGCACAGATACGCAGTATTTT.

The chain employs TRBV19 and TRBJ1-1; TRBD1 is a possible D gene (5 bases). The germline V gene encodes CDR1 LNHDA and CDR2 SQIVND (reference sequence). CDR3 length equals 16 residues. Deletions cut 5 bases from V and 3 bases from J, with 19 bases between. CDR3 sequence: CASSPTVLMIDTEAFF. The DNA of the CDR3 is TGTGCCAGTAGTCCGACAGTGCTTATGATTGACACTGAAGCTTTCTTT.

The chain is built from TRBV28 and TRBJ1-2; possibly TRBD1 for D (5 bases). This CDR3 contains 15 residues. V gave up 6 bases and J gave up 8 bases, with 22 bases separating them. Germline V gives CDR1 MDHEN, CDR2 SYDVKM. CDR3 nucleotides: TGTGCCAGCAGGCACCCCGGGACCGATTTAAGAGGCTACACCTTC. Translation: CASRHPGTDLRGYTF.

This clone was counted once. This sequence joins TRBV15 and TRBJ1-5; D is unresolved. Germline-derived CDR1 and CDR2 are LNHNV and YYDKDF (reference sequence). Between the trimmed V and J ends, which lost 5 bases and 6 bases, there was a span of 8 bases. The CDR3 extends over 12 amino acids. CDR3 protein: CATSAGVQPQHF. The DNA of the CDR3 is TGTGCCACCAGCGCCGGGGTTCAGCCCCAGCATTTT.

This clone was counted a single time. The rearrangement uses TRBV18 and TRBJ2-1; 9 nucleotides match TRBD2. This CDR3 has 18 residues. Germline trimming cut 5 bases from V and 1 base from J; bases unmatched to any gene: 12. CDR1 and CDR2 from the germline V gene are KGHSH and LQKENI. The CDR3 sequence: CASSKTPGLASSYNEQFF. In nucleotides, the CDR3 is TGTGCCAGCTCAAAAACCCCCGGACTAGCGTCTTCCTACAATGAGCAGTTCTTC.

For this clone: The identical CDR3 is also encoded by other nucleotide sequences in the sample. The rearrangement joins TRBV7-9 to TRBJ1-5; no clear D. In germline, CDR1 is SEHNR, CDR2 FQNEAQ (reference sequence). This CDR3 spans 13 amino acids. Trimming removed 4 bases from V and 1 base from J, with 5 bases in between. The CDR3 DNA reads as TGTGCCAGCAGCTCTGACAGCAATCAGCCCCAGCATTTT. Protein sequence: CASSSDSNQPQHF. Using reference TRBV7-9 and TRBJ1-5 for the parts outside the CDR3, the full variable domain is DTGVSQNPRHKITKRGQNVTFRCDPISEHNRLYWYRQTLGQGPEFLTYFQNEAQLEKSRLLSDRFSAERPKGSFSTLEIQRTEQGDSAMYLCASSSDSNQPQHFGDGTRLSIL.

The gene calls are TRBV28 and TRBJ2-5; D gene ambiguous. Germline CDR1 MDHEN, CDR2 SYDVKM. Trimming removed 5 bases at V and 0 bases at J, with 13 bases between. CDR3 size: 15 residues. The CDR3 DNA sequence: TGTGCCAGCAGTCCCTATTTTCGGAACCAAGAGACCCAGTACTTC. This gives the protein CASSPYFRNQETQYF. Looking up the rest from reference TRBV28 and TRBJ2-5 gives the full variable domain: DVKVTQSSRYLVKRTGEKVFLECVQDMDHENMFWYRQDPGLGLRLIYFSYDVKMKEKGDIPEGYSVSREKKERFSLILESASTNQTSMYLCASSPYFRNQETQYFGPGTRLLVL.

V and J are TRBV30 and TRBJ2-7; D possibly corresponds to TRBD2 (5 bases). The CDR3 contains 14 residues. In germline, CDR1 is GTSNPN, CDR2 SVGIG (reference sequence). V was clipped by 3 bases and J by 4 bases, with 16 bases between them. The CDR3 sequence is CAWRRVGGTYEQYF. CDR3 sequence (DNA): TGTGCCTGGAGGCGGGTAGGAGGTACTTACGAGCAGTACTTC. The whole variable domain, remainder taken from reference TRBV30 and TRBJ2-7, is SQTIHQWPATLVQPVGSPLSLECTVEGTSNPNLYWYRQAAGRGLQLLFYSVGIGQISSEVPQNLSASRPQDRQFILSSKKLLLSDSGFYLCAWRRVGGTYEQYFGPGTRLTVT.

V and J are TRBV27 and TRBJ2-7; the D gene is possibly TRBD2 (6 bases). V gave up 1 base and J gave up 0 bases, with 10 bases separating them. The CDR3 consists of 15 residues. Germline V gene data show CDR1 as MNHEY and CDR2 as SMNVEV (reference sequence). Written as DNA, the CDR3 is TGTGCCAGCAGTTTATTCGCGGGGTACTCCTACGAGCAGTACTTC. It translates to CASSLFAGYSYEQYF.

Written as DNA, the CDR3 is TGTGCCAGCAGCGCGCTGATCGGGTACCAAGAGACCCAGTACTTC. Translated: CASSALIGYQETQYF. The V and J genes are TRBV7-9 and TRBJ2-5; D is ambiguous. Germline V CDR1 and CDR2: SEHNR, FQNEAQ (reference sequence). V gave up 5 bases and J gave up 0 bases, with 13 bases separating them. The CDR3 has 15 amino acids.

To note about this clone: Other DNA sequences of this sample code for an identical CDR3. This chain uses TRBV5-1 with TRBJ1-1; no clear D gene. The V end was cut by 0 bases, the J end by 5 bases, with 11 bases between. CDR3 size: 14 residues. CDR1 and CDR2 from the germline V gene are SGHRS and YFSETQ. The DNA for the CDR3 is TGCGCCAGCAGCTTGGGTGCAGGTGGGACTGAAGCTTTCTTT. It encodes CASSLGAGGTEAFF. The full variable domain, in which reference TRBV5-1 and TRBJ1-1 provide the parts outside the CDR3, is KAGVTQTPRYLIKTRGQQVTLSCSPISGHRSVSWYQQTPGQGLQFLFEYFSETQRNKGNFPGRFSGRQFSNSRSEMNVSTLELGDSALYLCASSLGAGGTEAFFGQGTRLTVV.

In regard to this clone: The sample contains more than one DNA sequence encoding this CDR3. J is TRBJ2-7 and V is TRBV10-3, with 11 bases fitting TRBD2. V was clipped by 8 bases and J by 5 bases; unmatched bases: 2. Germline V gene lookup returns CDR1 ENHRY and CDR2 SYGVKD. The CDR3 contains 12 residues. The CDR3 protein is CAISGLADEQYF. In nucleotides, the CDR3 is TGTGCCATCTCGGGACTAGCGGACGAGCAGTACTTC.

The genes are TRBV6-5 and TRBJ1-1; D uncertain. The V gene's germline CDR1 is MNHEY and CDR2 SVGAGI. CDR3 length equals 13 residues. Trimming left V 6 bases short and J 6 bases short, with 14 bases between. CDR3 sequence reads: CASSREVNAEAFF. The CDR3 DNA reads TGTGCCAGCAGCCGGGAAGTTAACGCTGAAGCTTTCTTT.

The chain joins TRBV5-4 to TRBJ2-1; D may be TRBD2 (5 bases). CDR3 size: 15 residues. Per the germline V gene, CDR1 is SGHNT and CDR2 is YYREEE (reference sequence). V dropped 4 bases and J dropped 5 bases, with 16 bases sitting between them. DNA for the CDR3: TGTGCCAGCAGCGCCTCGGGCGGGCTCAACAATGAGCAGTTCTTC. Its translation: CASSASGGLNNEQFF.

The rearrangement joins TRBV7-2 to TRBJ2-2; D gene unclear. V was pared by 2 bases and J by 0 bases, with 10 bases between. The CDR3 sequence is 16 residues long. CDR1 is SGHTA and CDR2 is FQGNSA in the germline V gene. DNA of the CDR3: TGTGCCAGCAGCTTACGACGTCCTACGAACACCGGGGAGCTGTTTTTT. Its translation: CASSLRRPTNTGELFF.

CDR3 DNA: TGCAGTGCTCCCACCGGTAATGGCTACACCTTC. Translated: CSAPTGNGYTF. The V call is TRBV20-1, the J call TRBJ1-2; D gene uncertain. The CDR3 has 11 amino acids. V lost 5 bases to trimming and J lost 6 bases, with 10 bases between them. Germline lookup yields CDR1 DFQATT and CDR2 SNEGSKA (reference sequence).

The rearrangement links TRBV7-9 to TRBJ2-3; D perhaps matches TRBD1 (5 bases). V was cut by 6 bases and J by 6 bases, with 31 bases left in between. The CDR3 length is 19 residues. Germline loops: CDR1 SEHNR, CDR2 FQNEAQ (reference sequence). The chain's CDR3 is CASRYGHLGPNSVGDTQYF. The CDR3 region has the DNA TGTGCCAGCAGATACGGACATCTCGGCCCGAATTCCGTCGGGGATACGCAGTATTTT.

The chain recombines TRBV11-3 with TRBJ2-7; D is unresolved. V was clipped by 2 bases and J by 7 bases, with 12 bases between them. Germline V gene data show CDR1 as SGHNT and CDR2 as YENEEA. This CDR3 region has 13 residues. CDR3 sequence (DNA): TGTGCCAGCAGCTTATCGAGCACCGGGGAGCAGTACTTC. Its protein is CASSLSSTGEQYF.